This TCR beta chain originates from a study of shared clonotypes between healthy human individuals. The wider study: Each donor's CD8 memory used one plate, CD8 naive two, each CD4 subset three.

Overall study results and limits: Researchers found naive subsets generally carried larger estimated richness than memory subsets.

Terminally differentiated effector memory CD45RA+ cells were excluded by CCR7 positive selection of CD45RO-negative cells. In regard to this clone: Its specificity is unknown.

TCRdb keeps only in-frame clones here, not all; method: immunoSEQ multiplex PCR. This table holds about 2 million clones, about 95% found once. J lost 1 base, V lost 4 bases, and 15 bases had no gene match. In germline, CDR1 is MDHEN, CDR2 SYDVKM. This CDR3 contains 18 residues. Sequencing was performed on naive CD8+ T cells sorted from blood. This rearrangement joins TRBV28 to TRBJ1-2; 7 nucleotides align to TRBD1. The clonotype comes from a young man in good health. In DNA form, the CDR3 reads TGTGCCAGCAGTTCACACCCGGGACAGTGGATAAATAACTATGGCTACACCTTC. It translates to CASSSHPGQWINNYGYTF.